This T cell receptor beta chain was sequenced in a study of T cell repertoires in cytomegalovirus infection. Overall study: Indications came from public TCR beta signatures; they pointed to CMV infection and to a matching HLA type.

V lost 3 bases, J lost 5 bases, and 11 bases stayed unmatched. This CDR3 has 16 residues. Ten or more counts support this clonotype. A single record per CDR3 protein comes from TCRdb applying MiXCR to the reads. The top ten hold roughly 5% of the sample, which has roughly 200,000 distinct CDR3 sequences, 9.5% seen once. J is TRBJ1-1 and V is TRBV12-3 or TRBV12-4; 8 bases map to TRBD1. The sequenced sample consisted of PBMCs. The sequence derives from a human donor in good health (CMV status not recorded). Some clones in this sample may be carry-over from other donors' samples. The CDR3 is CASSLQGAVSGTEAFF. The CDR3 coding sequence is TGTGCCAGCAGTTTGCAGGGGGCGGTAAGTGGGACTGAAGCTTTCTTT.